The T cell receptor (beta chain) described here comes from a study of OX40 agonist ivuxolimab in advanced cancers. Only in-frame clones appear in the TCRdb table, and some are missing; sequencing was by immunoSEQ multiplex PCR. The table has about 60,000 clones, around 83% seen once. The starting material was CD4+ or CD8+ T cells sorted from blood, obtained in a trial of the OX40 agonist ivuxolimab. This TCR derives from an adult with an advanced solid tumor such as melanoma, head and neck, liver or kidney cancer.

The CDR3 loop reads CASSPTLAGGYNEQFF. DNA for the CDR3: TGTGCCAGCTCACCGACGCTAGCGGGAGGTTACAATGAGCAGTTCTTC. The chain is built from TRBV18 and TRBJ2-1; TRBD2 matches at 11 bases. Trimming took 3 bases from V and 4 from J; bases not matched to a gene: 5. The germline CDR1 and CDR2 sequences are KGHSH and LQKENI. This CDR3 has 16 residues.